The clone carrying this T cell receptor (beta chain) was detected only a few times. This sample stems from a study of human T cells and chemical hapten exposure. CDR3 length: 18 residues. V gave up 6 bases and J gave up 4 bases; unmatched junction bases: 18. Germline V gives CDR1 MDHEN, CDR2 SYDVKM. Specified time point: pre-sensitization, week 0. Described treatment: therapeutic diphenylcyclopropenone sensitization with weekly scalp DPC. In TCRdb, the RACE reads were re-called with MiXCR into one record per CDR3 protein. This table has under 110,000 distinct CDR3 sequences, approximately 12% appearing once.

The source of this sequence is a woman between 45 and 60 years old with alopecia areata. Some clones in this sample may be carry-over from other donors' samples. This chain links TRBV28 with TRBJ2-5; 9 nucleotides line up with TRBD1. Material: whole blood, obtained in connection with sensitization to the hapten diphenylcyclopropenone (DPC). Here the CDR3 DNA reads TGTGCCAGCAGAGACTGGTCACCGGGACAGGGTTATCGAGAGACCCAGTACTTC. Translated: CASRDWSPGQGYRETQYF.